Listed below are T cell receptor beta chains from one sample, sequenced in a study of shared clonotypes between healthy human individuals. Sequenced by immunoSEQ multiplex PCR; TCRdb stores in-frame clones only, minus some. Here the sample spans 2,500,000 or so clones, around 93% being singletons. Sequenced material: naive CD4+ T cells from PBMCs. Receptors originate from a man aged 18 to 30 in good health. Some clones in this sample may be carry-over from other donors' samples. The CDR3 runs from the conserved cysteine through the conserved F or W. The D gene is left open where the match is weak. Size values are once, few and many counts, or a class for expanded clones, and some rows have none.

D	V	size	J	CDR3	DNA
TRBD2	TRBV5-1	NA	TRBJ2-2	CASSTRLARTGELFF	TGCGCCAGCAGCACAAGACTAGCTCGGACCGGGGAGCTGTTTTTT
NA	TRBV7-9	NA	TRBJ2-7	CASSSDLQGSSYEQYF	TGTGCCAGCAGCTCGGACCTACAGGGCAGCTCCTACGAGCAGTACTTC
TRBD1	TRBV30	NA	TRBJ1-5	CAWSEATGIQPQHF	TGTGCCTGGAGTGAGGCGACAGGGATTCAGCCCCAGCATTTT
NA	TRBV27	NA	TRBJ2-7	CASSSAGRGSYEQYF	TGTGCCAGCAGCTCGGCCGGGCGGGGTTCCTACGAGCAGTACTTC
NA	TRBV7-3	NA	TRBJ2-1	CASSLSRGNNEQFF	TGTGCCAGCAGCTTAAGCAGGGGTAATAATGAGCAGTTCTTC
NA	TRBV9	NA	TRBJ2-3	CASSTRHSTDTQYF	TGTGCCAGCAGCACTCGACATAGCACAGATACGCAGTATTTT
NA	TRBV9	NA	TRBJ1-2	CASSGRGYTF	TGTGCCAGCAGCGGAAGGGGCTACACCTTC
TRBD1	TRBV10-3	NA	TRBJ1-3	CAICQGELAGNTIYF	TGTGCCATCTGCCAGGGGGAACTTGCTGGAAACACCATATATTTT
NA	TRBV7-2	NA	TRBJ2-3	CASSLLSTSTDTQYF	TGTGCCAGCAGCTTATTATCTACCAGCACAGATACGCAGTATTTT
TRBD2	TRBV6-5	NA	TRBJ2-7	CASSYARGGSPYEQYF	TGTGCCAGCAGTTACGCGCGGGGAGGGAGTCCCTACGAGCAGTACTTC
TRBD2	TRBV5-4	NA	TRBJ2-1	CASSSPIRRGSDNEQFF	TGTGCCAGCAGCTCACCTATTAGGCGGGGGAGTGACAATGAGCAGTTCTTC
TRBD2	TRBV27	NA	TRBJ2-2	CASSSAGRGTGELFF	TGTGCCAGCAGTTCCGCAGGGAGGGGCACCGGGGAGCTGTTTTTT
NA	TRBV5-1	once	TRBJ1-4	CASSARAPTEKLFF	TGCGCCAGCAGCGCCCGGGCCCCCACGGAAAAACTGTTTTTT
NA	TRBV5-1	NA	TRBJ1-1	CASSPSGTMGGTEAFF	TGCGCCAGCAGCCCTTCCGGGACGATGGGAGGCACTGAAGCTTTCTTT
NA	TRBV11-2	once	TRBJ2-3	CASSLDRFFTDTQYF	TGTGCCAGCAGCCTCGACCGGTTCTTCACAGATACGCAGTATTTT
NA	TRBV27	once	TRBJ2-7	CASSLYRSPYEQYF	TGTGCCAGCAGTTTATACAGGTCCCCCTACGAGCAGTACTTC
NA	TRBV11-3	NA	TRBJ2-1	CASSPGRGEVLNEQFF	TGTGCCAGCAGCCCCGGTAGGGGGGAGGTTCTCAATGAGCAGTTCTTC
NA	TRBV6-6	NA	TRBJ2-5	CASSRGALYQETQYF	TGTGCCAGCAGTAGGGGGGCTCTTTACCAAGAGACCCAGTACTTC
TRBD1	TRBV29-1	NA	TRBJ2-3	CSAGQGNADTQYF	TGCAGCGCAGGACAGGGTAACGCAGATACGCAGTATTTT
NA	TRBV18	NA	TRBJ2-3	CASSPEGSGDTQYF	TGTGCCAGCTCACCAGAGGGGAGTGGGGATACGCAGTATTTT
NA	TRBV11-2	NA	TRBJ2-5	CASSRGLKETQYF	TGTGCCAGCAGCCGCGGACTTAAAGAGACCCAGTACTTC
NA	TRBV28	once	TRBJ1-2	CASSLLAGPNYGYTF	TGTGCCAGCAGTCTACTGGCGGGGCCGAACTATGGCTACACCTTC